These 3 T cell receptor beta chains came from one sample sequenced in a study of metastatic and nonmetastatic thyroid tumors. Prior to thyroid surgery, none of the patients had received any treatment. TCRdb re-analyzed the PCR reads through MiXCR. The sample contains some 86,000 clones, about 12% of which appear only once. Material: tumor tissue. These receptors all stem from a female donor with papillary thyroid cancer or a benign thyroid nodule (not recorded which). Some clones in this sample may be carry-over from other donors' samples.

This clone appeared many times. The J gene is TRBJ2-3, the V gene TRBV27; no clear D. From germline, CDR1 is MNHEY and CDR2 SMNVEV (reference sequence). With 3 bases removed from V and 4 bases from J, the gap between germline ends came to 8 bases. The CDR3 totals 13 residues. The CDR3 nucleotides read TGTGCCAGCAGTTTCGCTGGGGCAGATACGCAGTATTTT. This gives the protein CASSFAGADTQYF.

The sample holds many counts of this clone. The CDR3 nucleotides read TGTGCCTGGGGGGTGGAGACCCAGTACTTC. Its translation is CAWGVETQYF. The chain links TRBV30 to TRBJ2-5, with D hard to call. Germline V gene lookup returns CDR1 GTSNPN and CDR2 SVGIG (reference sequence). The CDR3 is 10 amino acids. Trimming cost V 5 bases and J 5 bases, with 6 bases left between them.

Notes on this clone: This may come from a read error, since a much larger clone is one base off. The chain joins TRBV14 to TRBJ2-2; 11 bases map to TRBD1. The CDR3 length is 16 residues. J was trimmed by 4 bases and V by 6 bases; bases with no gene match: 7. Germline V gives CDR1 SGHDN, CDR2 FVKESK. This CDR3 is CASRPGTGGVTGELFF. The CDR3 DNA reads TGTGCCAGCAGACCAGGGACAGGGGGAGTCACCGGGGAGCTGTTTTTT.